The rows below give T cell receptor beta chains drawn from one sample of a study of cytomegalovirus exposure and HLA in healthy donors. Assay: immunoSEQ multiplex PCR; the TCRdb copy retains only in-frame clones and omits some. This table has under 200,000 clones, 84% appearing once. Sequencing used PBMCs. These receptors all come from a young man in good health and CMV-seronegative. The CDR3 runs from the conserved cysteine through the conserved F or W. The D gene is left open where the match is weak. Some rows mark clone size as missing; the rest say once, few, many or name a class of expanded clone.

v_gene	d_gene	len	j_gene	abundance	CDR3nt	CDR3aa
TRBV5-1	TRBD1	14	TRBJ2-7	.	TGCGCCAGCAGTTATCGACAGGGTAGCGACGAGCAGTACTTC	CASSYRQGSDEQYF
TRBV28	TRBD2	16	TRBJ2-1	.	TGTGCCAGCAGTTTAGGAGCGGGAGGGACCTACAATGAGCAGTTCTTC	CASSLGAGGTYNEQFF
TRBV6-1	TRBD1	15	TRBJ1-3	.	TGTGCCAGCAGTTCCACAGGGGGATCTGGAAACACCATATATTTT	CASSSTGGSGNTIYF
TRBV6-6	TRBD1	14	TRBJ2-7	.	TGTGCCAGCAGCATCCGGGACAGGACCTACGAGCTGTACTTC	CASSIRDRTYELYF
TRBV6-6	.	14	TRBJ2-7	.	TGTGCCAGCAGTTACGACGGACACCGGGACGAGCAGTACTTC	CASSYDGHRDEQYF
TRBV7-8	.	13	TRBJ1-1	.	TGTGCCAGCAGCGAACAGCTGAACACTGAAGCTTTCTTT	CASSEQLNTEAFF
TRBV30	.	13	TRBJ1-5	once	TGTGCCTGGAGTCAAGAGAGCAATCAGCCCCAGCATTTT	CAWSQESNQPQHF
TRBV28	TRBD2	18	TRBJ2-7	.	TGTGCCAGCAGTTTCCCCGGTGGGACTAGCGGCATAAACTACGAGCAGTACTTC	CASSFPGGTSGINYEQYF
TRBV2	.	13	TRBJ1-2	.	TGTGCCAGCCGCGGCCTAGCTAACTATGGCTACACCTTC	CASRGLANYGYTF
TRBV4-1	TRBD2	17	TRBJ2-2	.	TGCGCCAGCAGCCCCGGACTAGCAGTATCTGTTGCCGGGGAGCTGTTTTTT	CASSPGLAVSVAGELFF
TRBV6-1	.	16	TRBJ2-1	.	TGTGCCAGCAGTGATGGCCCCGGGACACGGCTTAATGAGCAGTTCTTC	CASSDGPGTRLNEQFF
TRBV5-1	TRBD1	15	TRBJ1-6	.	TGCGCCAGCAGCTCCGGGACAGGGATTAATTCACCCCTCCACTTT	CASSSGTGINSPLHF
TRBV7-9	TRBD1	15	TRBJ1-2	.	TGTGCCAGCAGCTTGGGTACAGGGGACCTCTATGGCTACACCTTC	CASSLGTGDLYGYTF
TRBV4-2	TRBD1	14	TRBJ2-7	.	TGTGCCAGCAGCCAAGGGACAGGGAACTACGAGCAGTACTTC	CASSQGTGNYEQYF
TRBV28	.	15	TRBJ1-3	.	TGTGCCAGCAGTCCGTGGGGGCACTCTGGAAACACCATATATTTT	CASSPWGHSGNTIYF
TRBV27	.	16	TRBJ1-1	.	TGTGCCAGCAGTTTGGGGCGGCGGGGTATTGGCACTGAAGCTTTCTTT	CASSLGRRGIGTEAFF
TRBV6-1	TRBD1	15	TRBJ2-7	few	TGTGCCAGCAGGGGCTGGACAGGGGGCGGCGACGAGCAGTACTTC	CASRGWTGGGDEQYF
TRBV5-1	TRBD1	14	TRBJ2-7	.	TGCGCCAGCAGCTGGGGGACAGGGGGCGGGGAGCAGTACTTC	CASSWGTGGGEQYF
TRBV7-8	.	13	TRBJ1-5	.	TGTGCCAGCAGCTTTCTGGGAGGTCAGCCCCAGCATTTT	CASSFLGGQPQHF
TRBV7-9	TRBD2	15	TRBJ2-7	.	TGTGCCAGCAGCTTCCCGGGACTAGCCTTGGACGAGCAGTACTTC	CASSFPGLALDEQYF
TRBV27	.	11	TRBJ2-3	.	TGTGCCAGCAGTACTACAGATACGCAGTATTTT	CASSTTDTQYF
TRBV27	TRBD1	15	TRBJ1-5	.	TGTGCCAGCAGTTTAGAGGGCAGGGGGCCTCAGCCCCAGCATTTT	CASSLEGRGPQPQHF
TRBV5-4	TRBD2	17	TRBJ2-2	.	TGTGCCAGCAGCTTGGCTCTAGCGGGAGGCTACACCGGGGAGCTGTTTTTT	CASSLALAGGYTGELFF
TRBV28	.	20	TRBJ2-5	.	TGTGCCAGCAGTTTATTTAGGAGGGGGGGCCCCAAATTCCTCCGGGAGACCCAGTACTTC	CASSLFRRGGPKFLRETQYF
TRBV6-5	.	14	TRBJ1-1	.	TGTGCCAGCAGTTTGGTGGGGAGAAACACTGAAGCTTTCTTT	CASSLVGRNTEAFF
TRBV7-8	.	16	TRBJ2-7	.	TGTGCCAGCAGCCAGCGTACTAGTCTCCTTTCCTACGAGCAGTACTTC	CASSQRTSLLSYEQYF
TRBV6-1	TRBD2	13	TRBJ2-1	.	TGTGCCAGCAGTGAAGGACTAGCAAATGAGCAGTTCTTC	CASSEGLANEQFF
TRBV6-1	.	12	TRBJ2-7	.	TGTGCCAGCAGCGGACTACACTACGAGCAGTACTTC	CASSGLHYEQYF
TRBV28	TRBD2	13	TRBJ2-3	.	TGTGCCATCTCCCGGGGGGGCACAGATACGCAGTATTTT	CAISRGGTDTQYF
TRBV25-1	TRBD1	13	TRBJ1-2	.	TGTGCCAGCAGAGGACAGGACCACTATGGCTACACCTTC	CASRGQDHYGYTF
TRBV12-5	TRBD1	15	TRBJ1-2	few	TGTGCTAGTGGTCCTGGGACAGGCGGGGCCTATGGCTACACCTTC	CASGPGTGGAYGYTF
TRBV7-8	TRBD2	14	TRBJ2-3	.	TGTGCCAGCAGGGAATGGCGGGAGGAGGATACGCAGTATTTT	CASREWREEDTQYF
TRBV19	TRBD2	18	TRBJ2-2	.	TGTGCCAGTAGTCAAGGGACTAGCGGGGGGGCGAACACCGGGGAGCTGTTTTTT	CASSQGTSGGANTGELFF
TRBV7-2	TRBD2	14	TRBJ2-1	once	TGTGCCAGCAGTTCCTCCGGGACTAGGGGTGAGCAGTTCTTC	CASSSSGTRGEQFF
TRBV5-1	TRBD2	15	TRBJ2-5	few	TGCGCCAGCAGCCCCGGGGGACTAGGGCGAGAGACCCAGTACTTC	CASSPGGLGRETQYF
TRBV29-1	TRBD1	14	TRBJ1-1	.	TGCAGCGTGGGTGACAGGGCTCGGGTCACTGAAGCTTTCTTT	CSVGDRARVTEAFF
TRBV6-5	.	16	TRBJ2-7	.	TGTGCCAGCAGTTACTCCGGGAGTCTGACGTACTACGAGCAGTACTTC	CASSYSGSLTYYEQYF
TRBV10-3	.	15	TRBJ1-2	.	TGTGCCATCAGCCGGGGGGAGGGTTGGAACTATGGCTACACCTTC	CAISRGEGWNYGYTF
TRBV18	.	13	TRBJ1-1	.	TGTGCCAGCTCACCACCGACGGGGGGTGAAGCTTTCTTT	CASSPPTGGEAFF
TRBV4-1	TRBD1	14	TRBJ1-2	.	TGCGCCAGCAGCCAAGGGACAGGGAGGTATGGCTACACCTTC	CASSQGTGRYGYTF
TRBV7-3	TRBD1	16	TRBJ1-5	.	TGTGCCAGCAGCCCTCGAGCGGGACAGGTGGTTCAGCCCCAGCATTTT	CASSPRAGQVVQPQHF
TRBV21-1	.	17	TRBJ2-6	.	TGTGCCAGCAGCATTGGGGAACAGGGTTCTGGGGCCAACGTCCTGACTTTC	CASSIGEQGSGANVLTF
TRBV10-3	.	12	TRBJ2-1	.	TGTGCCATCAGTGAAGAGGCCCCTGAGCAGTTCTTC	CAISEEAPEQFF
TRBV5-1	.	14	TRBJ1-2	.	TGCGCCAGCAGCTTGTCAGGACAGAACTATGGCTACACCTTC	CASSLSGQNYGYTF
TRBV19	.	12	TRBJ1-2	.	TGTGCCAGTAGTATACAGGGCTATGGCTACACCTTC	CASSIQGYGYTF
TRBV6-5	.	13	TRBJ1-2	once	TGTGCCGGCAGCAAAACAGGGAACTATGGCTACACCTTC	CAGSKTGNYGYTF
TRBV6-1	TRBD1	15	TRBJ1-5	.	TGTGCCAGCAGTGAACAGGGGGCCAGCAATCAGCCCCAGCATTTT	CASSEQGASNQPQHF
TRBV25-1	.	14	TRBJ1-6	.	TGTGCCAGCAGTGAACAGGGGACGGCTTCACCCCTCCACTTT	CASSEQGTASPLHF
TRBV28	.	14	TRBJ1-3	.	TGTGCCACCCTACAGGGAAGCTCTGGAAACACCATATATTTT	CATLQGSSGNTIYF
TRBV7-9	TRBD2	15	TRBJ2-5	.	TGTGCCAGCAGCTTATTCGGGGGGGCCGACGAGACCCAGTACTTC	CASSLFGGADETQYF
TRBV14	TRBD2	18	TRBJ2-3	.	TGTGCCAGCAGCCACCGCCACCGGACTAGCGGGAGCACAGATACGCAGTATTTT	CASSHRHRTSGSTDTQYF
TRBV5-1	TRBD1	15	TRBJ2-1	.	TGCGCCAGCAGCTTGGAGGGGGCGGTCTACAATGAGCAGTTCTTC	CASSLEGAVYNEQFF
TRBV7-9	.	13	TRBJ1-2	.	TGTGCCAGCAGCCTCGACAGCTATGTAGGCTACACCTTC	CASSLDSYVGYTF
TRBV21-1	.	16	TRBJ1-2	few	TGTGCCAGCAGCGGGCGGTGGGACAGGTTCAACTATGGCTACACCTTC	CASSGRWDRFNYGYTF
TRBV28	.	15	TRBJ1-6	.	TGTGCCAGCAGGACAGGCAGCTCCTATAATTCACCCCTCCACTTT	CASRTGSSYNSPLHF
TRBV6-5	TRBD1	15	TRBJ2-3	once	TGTGCCAGCAAAGGTGGGACAGGGGGCACAGATACGCAGTATTTT	CASKGGTGGTDTQYF